This record covers a single TCR beta chain. Its antigen is not known. This PCR relied on a set of 60 Vbeta primers and 13 Jbeta primers. Sequencing used immunoSEQ multiplex PCR; TCRdb keeps in-frame clones, though not all of them. The sample has roughly 200,000 clones, 70% to 80% seen once; the top ten hold roughly 13%. This sample was included in a study of cytomegalovirus exposure and HLA in healthy donors. CDR3 size: 15 residues. The J segment lost 6 bases and the V segment lost 4 bases, leaving 5 bases of the junction unmatched. Germline CDR1 and CDR2: MRHNA and SNTAGT. Study-wide points: Equally common other TCR beta chains were less clonally expanded than HLA-associated ones, a later analysis found.

The chain links TRBV6-4 to TRBJ2-3; TRBD2 aligns across 12 bases. Input material: PBMCs. This TCR came from a woman aged 25-40 years in good health and CMV-seropositive. In nucleotides, the CDR3 is TGTGCCAGCAGTGTCGCTAGCGGGGGGGCTGATACGCAGTATTTT. This translates into CASSVASGGADTQYF.